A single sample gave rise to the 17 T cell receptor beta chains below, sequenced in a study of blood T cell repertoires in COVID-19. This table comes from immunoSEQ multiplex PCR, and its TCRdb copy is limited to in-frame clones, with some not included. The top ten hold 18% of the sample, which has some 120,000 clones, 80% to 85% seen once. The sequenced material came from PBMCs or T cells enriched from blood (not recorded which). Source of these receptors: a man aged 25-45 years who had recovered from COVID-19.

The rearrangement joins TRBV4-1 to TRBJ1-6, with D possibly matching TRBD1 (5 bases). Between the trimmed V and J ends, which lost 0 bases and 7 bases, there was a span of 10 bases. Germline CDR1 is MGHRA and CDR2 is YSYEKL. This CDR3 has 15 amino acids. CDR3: CASSQETGGNSPLHF. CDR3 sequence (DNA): TGCGCCAGCAGCCAAGAAACAGGAGGGAATTCACCCCTCCACTTT.

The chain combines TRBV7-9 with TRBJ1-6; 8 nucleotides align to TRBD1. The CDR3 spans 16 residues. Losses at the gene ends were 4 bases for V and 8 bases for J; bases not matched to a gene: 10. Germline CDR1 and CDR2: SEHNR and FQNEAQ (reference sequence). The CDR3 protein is CASSSRSGQADSPLHF. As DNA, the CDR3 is TGTGCCAGCAGCTCCCGCTCGGGACAGGCGGATTCACCCCTCCACTTT.

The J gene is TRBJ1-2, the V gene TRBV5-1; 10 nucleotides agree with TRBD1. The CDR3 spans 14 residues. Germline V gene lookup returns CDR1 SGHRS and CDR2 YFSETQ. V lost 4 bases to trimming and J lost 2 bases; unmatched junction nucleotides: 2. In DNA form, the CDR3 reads TGCGCCAGCAGCGGGGGACAGGGGAACTATGGCTACACCTTC. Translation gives CASSGGQGNYGYTF. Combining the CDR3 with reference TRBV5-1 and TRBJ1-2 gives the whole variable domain KAGVTQTPRYLIKTRGQQVTLSCSPISGHRSVSWYQQTPGQGLQFLFEYFSETQRNKGNFPGRFSGRQFSNSRSEMNVSTLELGDSALYLCASSGGQGNYGYTFGSGTRLTVV.

Here the CDR3 reads CATSRDQGQETQYF. CDR3 nucleotides: TGTGCCACCAGCAGAGATCAGGGGCAAGAGACCCAGTACTTC. The chain recombines TRBV15 with TRBJ2-5; D may be TRBD1 (6 bases). The CDR3 is 14 amino acids. Germline V CDR1 and CDR2: LNHNV, YYDKDF (reference sequence). V lost 0 bases and J 2 bases, leaving 7 bases between the germline ends.

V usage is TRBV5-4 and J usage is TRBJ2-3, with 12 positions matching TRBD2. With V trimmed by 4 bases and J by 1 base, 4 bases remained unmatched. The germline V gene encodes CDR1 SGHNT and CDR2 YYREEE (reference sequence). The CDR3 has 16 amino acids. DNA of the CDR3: TGTGCCAGCAGCCTGCGACTAGCGGGGGGCACAGATACGCAGTATTTT. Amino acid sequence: CASSLRLAGGTDTQYF.

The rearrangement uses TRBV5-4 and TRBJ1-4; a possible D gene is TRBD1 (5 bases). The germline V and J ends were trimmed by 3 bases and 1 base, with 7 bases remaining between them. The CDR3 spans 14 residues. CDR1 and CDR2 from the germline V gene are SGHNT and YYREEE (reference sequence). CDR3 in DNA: TGTGCCAGCAGCTATCAGGGAACTAATGAAAAACTGTTTTTT. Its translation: CASSYQGTNEKLFF.

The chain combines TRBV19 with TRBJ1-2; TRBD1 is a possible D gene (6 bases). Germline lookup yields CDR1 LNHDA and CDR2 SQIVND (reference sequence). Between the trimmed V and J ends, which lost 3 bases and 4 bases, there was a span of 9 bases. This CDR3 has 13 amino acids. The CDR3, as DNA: TGTGCCAGTAGTATCGGACAGAGCTATGGCTACACCTTC. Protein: CASSIGQSYGYTF.

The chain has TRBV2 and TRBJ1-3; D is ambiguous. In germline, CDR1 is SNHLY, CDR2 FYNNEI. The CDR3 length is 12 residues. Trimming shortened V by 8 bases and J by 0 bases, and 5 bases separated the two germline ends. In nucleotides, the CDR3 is TGTGCCAGCGGCCTCTCTGGAAACACCATATATTTT. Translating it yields CASGLSGNTIYF.

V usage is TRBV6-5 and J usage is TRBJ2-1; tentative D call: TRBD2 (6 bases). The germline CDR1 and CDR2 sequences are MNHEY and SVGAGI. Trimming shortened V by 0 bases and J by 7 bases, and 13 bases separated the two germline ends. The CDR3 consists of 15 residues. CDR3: CASSYSGGELNEQFF. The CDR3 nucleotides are TGTGCCAGCAGTTACTCCGGGGGAGAACTGAATGAGCAGTTCTTC.

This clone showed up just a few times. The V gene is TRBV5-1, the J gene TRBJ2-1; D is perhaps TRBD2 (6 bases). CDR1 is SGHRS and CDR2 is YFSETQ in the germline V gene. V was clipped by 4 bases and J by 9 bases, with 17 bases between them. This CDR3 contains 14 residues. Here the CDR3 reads CASSPDGSGGEQFF. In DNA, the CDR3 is TGCGCCAGCAGCCCGGACGGTAGCGGCGGTGAGCAGTTCTTC.

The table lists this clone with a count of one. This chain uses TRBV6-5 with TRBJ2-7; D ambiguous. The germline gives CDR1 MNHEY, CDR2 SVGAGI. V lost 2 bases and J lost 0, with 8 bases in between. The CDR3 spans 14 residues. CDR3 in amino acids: CASSYMAGSYEQYF. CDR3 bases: TGTGCCAGCAGTTACATGGCAGGCTCCTACGAGCAGTACTTC.

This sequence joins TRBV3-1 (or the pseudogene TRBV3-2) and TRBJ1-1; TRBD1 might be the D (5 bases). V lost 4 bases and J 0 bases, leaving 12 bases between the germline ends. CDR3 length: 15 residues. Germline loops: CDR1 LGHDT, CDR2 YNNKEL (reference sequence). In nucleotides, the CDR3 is TGTGCCAGCAGCCGGCAGGGTCCGGTGAACACTGAAGCTTTCTTT. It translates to CASSRQGPVNTEAFF.

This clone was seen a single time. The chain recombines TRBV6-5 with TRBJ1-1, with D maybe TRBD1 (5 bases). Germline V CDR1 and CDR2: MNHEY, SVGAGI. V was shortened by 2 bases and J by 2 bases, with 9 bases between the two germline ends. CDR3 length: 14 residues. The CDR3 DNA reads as TGTGCCAGCAGTTACGGGGGGGTCAACACTGAAGCTTTCTTT. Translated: CASSYGGVNTEAFF.

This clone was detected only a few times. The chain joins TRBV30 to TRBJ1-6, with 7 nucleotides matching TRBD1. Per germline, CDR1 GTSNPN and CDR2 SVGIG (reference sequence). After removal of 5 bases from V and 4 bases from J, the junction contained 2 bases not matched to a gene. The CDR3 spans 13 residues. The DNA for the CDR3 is TGTGCCTGGTTACAGGGGTATAATTCACCCCTCCACTTT. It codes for CAWLQGYNSPLHF.

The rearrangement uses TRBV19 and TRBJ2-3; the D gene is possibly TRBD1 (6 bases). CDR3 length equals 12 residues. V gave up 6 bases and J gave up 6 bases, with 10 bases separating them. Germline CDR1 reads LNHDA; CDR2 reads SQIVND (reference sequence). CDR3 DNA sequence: TGTGCCAGTAGGGGGGCTGGGGATACGCAGTATTTT. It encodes CASRGAGDTQYF.

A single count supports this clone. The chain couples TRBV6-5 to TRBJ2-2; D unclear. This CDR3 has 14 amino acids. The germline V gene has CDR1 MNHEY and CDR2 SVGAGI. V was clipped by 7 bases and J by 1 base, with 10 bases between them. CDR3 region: CASISRLNTGELFF. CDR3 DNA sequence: TGTGCCAGCATTTCGAGACTGAACACCGGGGAGCTGTTTTTT.

CDR3 sequence reads: CASSISGTGELFF. CDR3 bases: TGTGCCAGTAGTATCTCAGGGACCGGGGAGCTGTTTTTT. The chain is built from TRBV19 and TRBJ2-2, with a tentative D call TRBD1 (5 bases). Germline assignment: CDR1 LNHDA and CDR2 SQIVND (reference sequence). V gave up 3 bases and J gave up 5 bases, with 7 bases separating them. This CDR3 comprises 13 residues.